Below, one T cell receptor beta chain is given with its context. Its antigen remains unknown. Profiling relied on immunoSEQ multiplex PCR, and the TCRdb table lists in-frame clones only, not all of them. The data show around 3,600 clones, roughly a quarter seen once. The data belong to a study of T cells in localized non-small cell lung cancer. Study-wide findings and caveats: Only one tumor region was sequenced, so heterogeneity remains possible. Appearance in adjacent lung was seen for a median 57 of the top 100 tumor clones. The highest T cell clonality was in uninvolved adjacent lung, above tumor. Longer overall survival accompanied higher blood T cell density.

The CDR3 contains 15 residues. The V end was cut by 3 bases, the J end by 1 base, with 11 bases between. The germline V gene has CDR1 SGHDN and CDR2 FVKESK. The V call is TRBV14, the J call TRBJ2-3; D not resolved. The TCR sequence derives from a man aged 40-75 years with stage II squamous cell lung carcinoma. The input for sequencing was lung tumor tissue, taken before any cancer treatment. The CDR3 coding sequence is TGTGCCAGCAGCCAGTTAGGAGTCGGCACAGATACGCAGTATTTT. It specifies CASSQLGVGTDTQYF.